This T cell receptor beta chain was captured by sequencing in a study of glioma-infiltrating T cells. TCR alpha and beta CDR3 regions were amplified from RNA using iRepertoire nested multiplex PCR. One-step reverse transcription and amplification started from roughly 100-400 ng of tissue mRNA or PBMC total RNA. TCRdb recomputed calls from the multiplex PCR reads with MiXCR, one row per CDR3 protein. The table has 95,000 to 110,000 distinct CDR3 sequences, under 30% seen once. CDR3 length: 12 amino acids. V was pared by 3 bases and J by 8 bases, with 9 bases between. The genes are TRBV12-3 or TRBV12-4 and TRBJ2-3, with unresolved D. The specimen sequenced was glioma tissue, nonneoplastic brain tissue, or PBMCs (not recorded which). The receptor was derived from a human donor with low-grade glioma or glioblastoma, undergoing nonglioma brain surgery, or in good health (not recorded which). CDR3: CASSFGEATQYF. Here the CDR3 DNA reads TGTGCCAGCAGTTTTGGGGAAGCTACGCAGTATTTT.